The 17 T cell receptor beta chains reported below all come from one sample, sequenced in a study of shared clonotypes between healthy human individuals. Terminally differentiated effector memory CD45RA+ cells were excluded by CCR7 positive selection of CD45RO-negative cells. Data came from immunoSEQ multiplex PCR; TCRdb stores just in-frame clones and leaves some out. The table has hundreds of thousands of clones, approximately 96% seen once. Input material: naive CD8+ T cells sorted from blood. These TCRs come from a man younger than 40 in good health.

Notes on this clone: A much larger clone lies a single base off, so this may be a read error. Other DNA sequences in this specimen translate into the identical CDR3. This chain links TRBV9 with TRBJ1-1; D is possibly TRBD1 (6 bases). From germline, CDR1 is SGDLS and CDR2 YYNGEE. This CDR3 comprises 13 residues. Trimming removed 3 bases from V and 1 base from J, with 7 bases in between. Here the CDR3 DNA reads TGTGCCAGCAGCGAAGGGGGGAACACTGAAGCTTTCTTT. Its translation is CASSEGGNTEAFF.

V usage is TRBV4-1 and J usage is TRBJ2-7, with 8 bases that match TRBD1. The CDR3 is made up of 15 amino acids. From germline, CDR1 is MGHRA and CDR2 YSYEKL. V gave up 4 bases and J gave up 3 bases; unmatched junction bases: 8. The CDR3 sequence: CASSPSTGTGYEQYF. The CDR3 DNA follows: TGCGCCAGCAGCCCCTCTACCGGGACAGGCTACGAGCAGTACTTC.

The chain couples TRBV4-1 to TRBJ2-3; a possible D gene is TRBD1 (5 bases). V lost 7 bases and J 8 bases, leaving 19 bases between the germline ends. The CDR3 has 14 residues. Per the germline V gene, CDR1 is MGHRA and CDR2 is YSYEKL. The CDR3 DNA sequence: TGCGCCAGCAAACAGACGGGCCAGGGCGGTACGCAGTATTTT. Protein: CASKQTGQGGTQYF.

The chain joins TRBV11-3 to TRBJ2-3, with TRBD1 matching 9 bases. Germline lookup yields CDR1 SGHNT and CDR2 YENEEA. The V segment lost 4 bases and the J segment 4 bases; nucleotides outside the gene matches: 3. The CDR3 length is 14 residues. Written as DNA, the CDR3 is TGTGCCAGCAGCTCTGGACAGGGGTCAGATACGCAGTATTTT. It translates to CASSSGQGSDTQYF.

In DNA, the CDR3 is TGTGCCAGCAGTGGGCCCGACACTGCCGTTCCTAACTATGGCTACACCTTC. This translates into CASSGPDTAVPNYGYTF. This chain connects TRBV6-1 to TRBJ1-2, with D unclear. This CDR3 is 17 amino acids long. Germline lookup yields CDR1 MNHNS and CDR2 SASEGT. Trimming took off 4 bases at V and 0 bases at J, with 18 bases between the two ends.

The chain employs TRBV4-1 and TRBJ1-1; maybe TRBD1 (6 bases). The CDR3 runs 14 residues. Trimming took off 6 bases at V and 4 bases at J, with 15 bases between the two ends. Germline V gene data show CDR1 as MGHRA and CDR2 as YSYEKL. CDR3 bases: TGCGCCAGCAGGTACACAGGGTATGGCACTGAAGCTTTCTTT. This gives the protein CASRYTGYGTEAFF.

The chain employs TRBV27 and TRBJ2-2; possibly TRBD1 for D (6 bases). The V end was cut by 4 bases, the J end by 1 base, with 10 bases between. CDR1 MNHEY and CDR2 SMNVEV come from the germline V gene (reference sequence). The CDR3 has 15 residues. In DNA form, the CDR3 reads TGTGCCAGCAGTTCCACAGGGATGAACACCGGGGAGCTGTTTTTT. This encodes CASSSTGMNTGELFF.

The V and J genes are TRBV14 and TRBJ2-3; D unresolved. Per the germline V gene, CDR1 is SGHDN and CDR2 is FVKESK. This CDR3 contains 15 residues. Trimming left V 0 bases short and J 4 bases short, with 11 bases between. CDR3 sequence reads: CASSQDQFKADTQYF. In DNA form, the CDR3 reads TGTGCCAGCAGCCAAGATCAATTCAAGGCAGATACGCAGTATTTT.

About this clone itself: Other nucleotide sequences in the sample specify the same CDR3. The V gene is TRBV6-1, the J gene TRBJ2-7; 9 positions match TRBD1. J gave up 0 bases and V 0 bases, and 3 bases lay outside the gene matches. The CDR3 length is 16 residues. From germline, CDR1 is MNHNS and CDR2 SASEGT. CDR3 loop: CASSEAPGQGSYEQYF. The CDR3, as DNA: TGTGCCAGCAGTGAAGCACCGGGACAGGGCTCCTACGAGCAGTACTTC.

The CDR3 sequence is CASSRGLDAYEQYF. In DNA form, the CDR3 reads TGTGCCAGCAGCCGGGGCCTAGACGCCTACGAGCAGTACTTC. This chain uses TRBV4-2 with TRBJ2-7; possibly TRBD1 for D (5 bases). The CDR3 sequence is 14 residues long. Trimming removed 4 bases at V and 2 bases at J, with 12 bases between. The germline V gene has CDR1 LGHNA and CDR2 YNFKEQ.

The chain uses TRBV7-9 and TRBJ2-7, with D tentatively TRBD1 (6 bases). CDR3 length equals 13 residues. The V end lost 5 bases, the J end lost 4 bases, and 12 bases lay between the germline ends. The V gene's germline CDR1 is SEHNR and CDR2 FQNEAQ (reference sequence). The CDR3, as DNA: TGTGCCAGCAGCCCCATAGACAGGTACGAGCAGTACTTC. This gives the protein CASSPIDRYEQYF.

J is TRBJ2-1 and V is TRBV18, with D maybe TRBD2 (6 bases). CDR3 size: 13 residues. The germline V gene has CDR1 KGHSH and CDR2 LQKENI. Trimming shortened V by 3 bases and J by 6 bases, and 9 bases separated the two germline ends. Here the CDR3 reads CASSPQTSNEQFF. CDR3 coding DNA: TGTGCCAGCTCACCGCAGACTAGCAATGAGCAGTTCTTC.

The DNA for the CDR3 is TGTGCCAGCACCAACACGGAATCTTACGAGCAGTACTTC. Amino acid sequence: CASTNTESYEQYF. The chain couples TRBV2 to TRBJ2-7; D not certain. The CDR3 loop spans 13 amino acids. Per germline, CDR1 SNHLY and CDR2 FYNNEI. The V and J ends lost 7 bases and 4 bases respectively, with 14 bases between them.

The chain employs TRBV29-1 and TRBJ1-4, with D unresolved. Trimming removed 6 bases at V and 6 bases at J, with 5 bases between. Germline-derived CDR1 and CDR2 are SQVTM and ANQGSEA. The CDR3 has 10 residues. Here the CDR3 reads CSVGDEKLFF. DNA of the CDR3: TGCAGCGTCGGGGATGAAAAACTGTTTTTT.

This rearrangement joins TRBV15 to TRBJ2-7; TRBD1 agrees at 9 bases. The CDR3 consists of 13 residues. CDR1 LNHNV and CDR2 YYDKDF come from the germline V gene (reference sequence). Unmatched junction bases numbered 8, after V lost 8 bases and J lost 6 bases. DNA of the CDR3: TGTGCCACCGGGCGGGACAGGGTTTCCGAGCAGTACTTC. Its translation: CATGRDRVSEQYF.

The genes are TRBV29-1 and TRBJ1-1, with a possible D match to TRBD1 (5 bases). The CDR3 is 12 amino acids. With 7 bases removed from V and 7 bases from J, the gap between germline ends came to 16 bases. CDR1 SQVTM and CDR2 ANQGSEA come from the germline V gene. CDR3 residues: CSALGTAVEAFF. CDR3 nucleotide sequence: TGCAGCGCTTTAGGGACGGCGGTTGAAGCTTTCTTT.

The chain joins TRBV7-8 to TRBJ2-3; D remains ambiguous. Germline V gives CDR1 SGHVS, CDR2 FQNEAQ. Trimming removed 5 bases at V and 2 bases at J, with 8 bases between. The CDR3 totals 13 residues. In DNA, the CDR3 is TGTGCCAGCAGCCACACCTCCACAGATACGCAGTATTTT. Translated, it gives CASSHTSTDTQYF.